This T cell receptor beta chain was retrieved from a study of blood T cell repertoires in COVID-19. About the study: Italy, Spain and the United States were the sources of the convalescent and acute COVID-19 samples. T cells, B-cell-depleted T cells, or PBMCs supplied cDNA or gDNA.

Authors' analysis steps: Reference gene primer amplification gave nucleated cell count estimates. Generated by immunoSEQ multiplex PCR, the TCRdb table keeps only in-frame clones and is missing some. V, J and clone size are taken as reported in that table, and D and trimming were inferred from the DNA itself. The data show approximately 250,000 clones, approximately 85% seen once. The germline V gene encodes CDR1 LGHNA and CDR2 YSLEER. The CDR3 length is 14 residues. V was clipped by 6 bases and J by 7 bases; unmatched bases: 8. This clone was detected only once. The chain combines TRBV4-3 with TRBJ1-2, with 10 bases matching TRBD1. Sample: PBMCs or T cells enriched from blood (not recorded which). This clonotype was sampled from a woman aged 50 to 60 with acute COVID-19. The CDR3 bases are TGCGCCAGCAGGCCAGGGACAGGGGCCGCTGGCTACACCTTC. Its translation: CASRPGTGAAGYTF.